This T cell receptor (beta chain) is drawn from a study of shared clonotypes between healthy human individuals. Study-wide background: CD4 naive and CD4 memory each took three plates per donor, while CD8 naive took two and CD8 memory one. Findings and caveats of the study: Though the depth was large, rarefaction showed that sorted-subset sequencing was incomplete. Few donors limited the genetic and exposure-history diversity represented.

Details on this clone: The antigen remains unidentified.

The assay was immunoSEQ multiplex PCR, and TCRdb's table has in-frame clones only and misses some. The profile shows approximately 740,000 clones, around 92% of them singletons. Germline assignment: CDR1 SGHVS and CDR2 FQNEAQ. This CDR3 has 15 amino acids. V was pared by 4 bases and J by 5 bases, with 18 bases between. As defined, naive CD8 cells were CD45RO-negative and positively selected for CCR7, with terminally differentiated effector memory CD45RA+ cells excluded. Sequenced: naive CD8+ T cells sorted from blood. This sequence originates from a man aged 30 to 39 in good health. This chain links TRBV7-8 with TRBJ2-7; a weak D match, TRBD1 (5 bases). CDR3 residues: CASSYGDRGRHEQYF. Written as DNA, the CDR3 is TGTGCCAGCAGCTATGGGGATAGGGGTCGGCACGAGCAGTACTTC.